This T cell receptor beta chain is from a study of regulatory T cells in long-lasting Graves disease. Regarding time point: newly diagnosed GD, antithyroid drugs for less than 3 months. The authors made the TCR library using RNA they extracted from PBMCs. Investigators prepared the TCR beta libraries by applying iRepertoire HTBI primers and Arm-PCR of CDR3 regions. One entry per CDR3 protein results from TCRdb running MiXCR on the multiplex PCR reads. The table lists about 460,000 distinct CDR3 sequences, 13% to 15% of them singletons. There are many counts of this clonotype. The CDR3 is made up of 15 amino acids. In germline, CDR1 is SGHRS, CDR2 YFSETQ. Between the trimmed V and J ends, which lost 0 bases and 5 bases, there was a span of 12 bases. These data are also associated with another study on T cells in Graves' hyperthyroidism and ophthalmopathy. That paper states: Appearing also in blood were most of the thyroid clonotypes expanded above 0.001.

The V gene is TRBV5-1, the J gene TRBJ2-1; D is perhaps TRBD2 (5 bases). The clonotype originates from a woman aged 45-60 years with Graves disease. This sample comprised peripheral blood mononuclear cells (PBMCs), obtained at new diagnosis, from a patient treated with antithyroid drugs. The chain's CDR3 is CASSLAAGLNNEQFF. The CDR3 nucleotides are TGCGCCAGCAGCTTGGCCGCAGGACTCAACAATGAGCAGTTCTTC. The full variable domain, rest sourced from reference TRBV5-1 and TRBJ2-1, is KAGVTQTPRYLIKTRGQQVTLSCSPISGHRSVSWYQQTPGQGLQFLFEYFSETQRNKGNFPGRFSGRQFSNSRSEMNVSTLELGDSALYLCASSLAAGLNNEQFFGPGTRLTVL.